This record concerns one T cell receptor (beta chain) sequence. V shed 4 bases and J 5 bases; nucleotides not matched to a gene: 4. Germline CDR1 LNHDA, CDR2 SQIVND (reference sequence). The CDR3 contains 15 residues. Original processing methods: Reference gene primer amplification yielded estimated nucleated cell counts. Clones were read by immunoSEQ multiplex PCR, and TCRdb kept only the in-frame ones, dropping some. That table furnishes V, J and clone size, whereas the DNA furnished D and trimming. The sample has about 58,000 clones, about nine tenths seen once. This sample was included in a study of blood T cell repertoires in COVID-19. The wider study: Samples of COVID-19 (acute and convalescent) were obtained from the United States, Italy and Spain. PBMCs, B-cell-depleted T cells, or T cells were the source of the cDNA or gDNA that made up the material.

Material: peripheral blood. This TCR derives from a woman aged 60 to 75 with active COVID-19. The chain couples TRBV19 to TRBJ2-5; 13 nucleotides line up with TRBD2. The CDR3 DNA is TGTGCCAGTAGTACCGGGACTAGCGGGGTTGAGACCCAGTACTTC. Translating it yields CASSTGTSGVETQYF.